Presented here are 16 T cell receptor beta chains from one specimen sequenced in a study of CD8 T cells in ankylosing spondylitis. TCRdb re-derived calls from the 5' RACE reads in MiXCR, one entry per CDR3 protein. The table lists under 300,000 distinct CDR3 sequences, under 20% of them singletons. The sample taken for sequencing was blood, either unsorted or a sorted T cell fraction (not recorded which). These receptors were obtained from a male donor with ankylosing spondylitis or in good health (not recorded which).

The chain couples TRBV12-3 or TRBV12-4 to TRBJ1-2; 7 bases are shared with TRBD1. Unmatched junction bases numbered 3, after V lost 5 bases and J lost 6 bases. The CDR3 contains 12 residues. The CDR3, as DNA: TGTGCCAGCAGTATAACAGGGGATGGCTACACCTTC. Protein product: CASSITGDGYTF.

This clonotype came up a few times. The chain has TRBV27 and TRBJ2-7; 8 bases fit TRBD1. The CDR3 length is 15 residues. CDR1 and CDR2 from the germline V gene are MNHEY and SMNVEV (reference sequence). The V gene end was trimmed by 1 base and the J gene end by 1 base; junction bases not matched to a gene: 3. The CDR3: CASSLFTGGSYEQYF. CDR3 nucleotides: TGTGCCAGCAGTTTATTCACAGGGGGATCCTACGAGCAGTACTTC.

This CDR3 is CSARSTFTGGLPREQYF. CDR3 nucleotides: TGCAGTGCTAGATCGACTTTCACGGGAGGCCTCCCCCGCGAGCAGTACTTC. This chain joins TRBV20-1 and TRBJ2-7; 7 bases map to TRBD2. The germline gives CDR1 DFQATT, CDR2 SNEGSKA (reference sequence). J lost 6 bases, V lost 2 bases, and 19 bases had no gene match. This CDR3 is built from 17 residues.

V usage is TRBV5-1 and J usage is TRBJ2-3; 13 nucleotides align to TRBD2. J lost 3 bases, V lost 0 bases, and 4 bases had no gene match. The CDR3 has 17 amino acids. Germline CDR1 reads SGHRS; CDR2 reads YFSETQ. Here the CDR3 DNA reads TGCGCCAGCAGCTTGGCCGGACTAGCGGGAGTAACAGATACGCAGTATTTT. It encodes CASSLAGLAGVTDTQYF.

Only a few counts were recorded for this clonotype. The rearrangement links TRBV7-2 to TRBJ2-1; D unclear. CDR1 SGHTA and CDR2 FQGNSA come from the germline V gene. V lost 5 bases and J lost 7, with 18 bases in between. The CDR3 runs 15 residues. The CDR3 DNA follows: TGTGCCAGCAGCCCGGAAGGTCCCTTAAGGAATGAGCAGTTCTTC. Amino acids: CASSPEGPLRNEQFF.

The chain carries TRBV29-1 and TRBJ2-5; tentatively, D is TRBD2 (5 bases). V lost 4 bases, J lost 5 bases, and 17 bases lay in between. The germline CDR1 and CDR2 sequences are SQVTM and ANQGSEA. This CDR3 comprises 14 residues. The CDR3 DNA follows: TGCAGCGTTGGCGGAGCGGAGCTGGGGGAGACCCAGTACTTC. Translating it yields CSVGGAELGETQYF.

Many counts were recorded for this clonotype. This chain links TRBV6-6 with TRBJ2-5; D uncertain. CDR1 is MNHNY and CDR2 is SVGAGI in the germline V gene (reference sequence). V was pared by 8 bases and J by 5 bases, with 15 bases between. The CDR3 consists of 13 residues. The CDR3 DNA sequence: TGTGCCAGCCGTCTGGTAGGGTTGGAGACCCAGTACTTC. Its translation: CASRLVGLETQYF.

Only a few counts were recorded for this clonotype. The chain links TRBV12-3 or TRBV12-4 to TRBJ2-1; 8 bases map to TRBD1. V dropped 6 bases and J dropped 5; count of bases not matched to a gene: 12. The CDR3 loop spans 16 amino acids. The chain's CDR3 is CASRAAGQDLDNEQFF. DNA for the CDR3: TGTGCCAGCAGAGCGGCGGGACAGGATCTAGACAATGAGCAGTTCTTC.

The sample holds a few counts of this clonotype. The rearrangement links TRBV9 to TRBJ1-2; 8 bases agree with TRBD1. V lost 3 bases and J lost 10; bases outside the gene matches: 5. Looked up from germline, CDR1 is SGDLS and CDR2 is YYNGEE. The CDR3 runs 12 residues. The CDR3, as DNA: TGTGCCAGCAGCGCGACAGGGGTTGACTACACCTTC. Its translation: CASSATGVDYTF.

Many counts were recorded for this clonotype. The chain uses TRBV9 and TRBJ2-5; D is unclear. V was trimmed by 0 bases and J by 4 bases, leaving 13 bases between them. The germline V gene has CDR1 SGDLS and CDR2 YYNGEE. The CDR3 is made up of 15 amino acids. CDR3 nucleotide sequence: TGTGCCAGCAGCGTAGGATTAGGGCAAGGAGAGACCCAGTACTTC. Translation: CASSVGLGQGETQYF. Full variable domain (outside the CDR3, taken from reference TRBV9 and TRBJ2-5): DSGVTQTPKHLITATGQRVTLRCSPRSGDLSVYWYQQSLDQGLQFLIQYYNGEERAKGNILERFSAQQFPDLHSELNLSSLELGDSALYFCASSVGLGQGETQYFGPGTRLLVL.

The J gene is TRBJ2-1, the V gene TRBV3-1; the D gene is possibly TRBD2 (7 bases). CDR3 length equals 15 residues. Trimming took off 6 bases at V and 8 bases at J, with 20 bases between the two ends. Germline lookup yields CDR1 LGHDT and CDR2 YNNKEL (reference sequence). The CDR3: CASRGGAGAFDEQFF. CDR3 sequence (DNA): TGTGCCAGCAGGGGGGGGGCGGGAGCGTTCGATGAGCAGTTCTTC.

This clonotype has just a few counts. The V gene is TRBV12-3 or TRBV12-4, the J gene TRBJ2-2; D unclear. V lost 3 bases and J 0 bases, leaving 5 bases between the germline ends. The CDR3 runs 14 residues. CDR3 amino acids: CASSFLPNTGELFF. The CDR3 bases are TGTGCCAGCAGTTTTTTACCGAACACCGGGGAGCTGTTTTTT.

The chain has TRBV19 and TRBJ2-6; D possibly matches TRBD1 or TRBD2 (5 bases each). Germline assignment: CDR1 LNHDA and CDR2 SQIVND (reference sequence). Trimming removed 8 bases from V and 0 bases from J, with 14 bases in between. The CDR3 sequence is 16 residues long. The CDR3 DNA reads as TGTGCCAGTGGGGAGACAGTTCACTCTGGGGCCAACGTCCTGACTTTC. Its protein is CASGETVHSGANVLTF.

This clonotype was recorded at least ten times. The chain combines TRBV4-2 with TRBJ1-2; no firm D call. Germline V lookup: CDR1 LGHNA, CDR2 YNFKEQ. The V and J ends lost 1 base and 6 bases respectively, with 3 bases between them. This CDR3 comprises 11 residues. This CDR3 is CASSQGDGYTF. Written as DNA, the CDR3 is TGTGCCAGCAGCCAAGGAGATGGCTACACCTTC.

This clonotype showed up just a few times. This chain joins TRBV20-1 and TRBJ2-1, with 10 positions matching TRBD2. Germline values: CDR1 DFQATT, CDR2 SNEGSKA (reference sequence). The CDR3 contains 15 residues. With V trimmed by 3 bases and J by 6 bases, 8 bases remained unmatched. The CDR3 is CSASGVSGRFNEQFF. The CDR3 region has the DNA TGCAGTGCTAGCGGGGTTAGCGGGAGGTTCAATGAGCAGTTCTTC.

The rearrangement links TRBV25-1 to TRBJ2-5, with D unclear. V gave up 9 bases and J gave up 1 base, with 15 bases separating them. CDR1 is MGHDK, CDR2 SYGVNS, per germline. The CDR3 length is 14 residues. The CDR3: CARLFKGPQETQYF. CDR3 sequence (DNA): TGTGCCAGGCTCTTTAAAGGGCCCCAAGAGACCCAGTACTTC.